This T cell receptor beta chain was obtained from a study of blood T cell repertoires in COVID-19. The method was immunoSEQ multiplex PCR; TCRdb's version includes in-frame clones alone and lacks a portion of them. Among over 100,000 clones, roughly 89% were seen once, and the ten largest hold more than 1.5%. Trimming took off 4 bases at V and 1 base at J, with 11 bases between the two ends. CDR1 WSHSY and CDR2 SAAADI come from the germline V gene. This CDR3 has 15 amino acids. In Seattle, patients joined the study during active infection and were tracked longitudinally. This clone was detected only once.

The sequence was collected from a woman between 50 and 59 years old with COVID-19, enrolled during active disease. The specimen was peripheral blood. The rearrangement uses TRBV10-2 and TRBJ1-3; possibly TRBD1 for D (5 bases). The chain's CDR3 is CASSAAGPSGNTIYF. In nucleotides, the CDR3 is TGCGCCAGCAGTGCTGCGGGACCTTCTGGAAACACCATATATTTT.